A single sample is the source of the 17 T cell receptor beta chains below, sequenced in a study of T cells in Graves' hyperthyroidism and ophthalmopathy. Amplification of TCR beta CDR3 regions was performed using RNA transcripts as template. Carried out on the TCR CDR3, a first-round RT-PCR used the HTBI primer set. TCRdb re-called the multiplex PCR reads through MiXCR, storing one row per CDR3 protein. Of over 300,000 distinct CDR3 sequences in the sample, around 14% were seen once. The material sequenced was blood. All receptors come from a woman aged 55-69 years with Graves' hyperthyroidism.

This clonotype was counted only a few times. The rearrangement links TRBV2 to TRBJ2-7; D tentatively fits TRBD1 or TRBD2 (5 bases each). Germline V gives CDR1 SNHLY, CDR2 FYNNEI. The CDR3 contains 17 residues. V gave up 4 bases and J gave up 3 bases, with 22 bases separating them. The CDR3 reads CASSGPHIGTNLYEQYF. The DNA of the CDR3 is TGTGCCAGCAGTGGACCCCATATCGGGACCAACCTCTACGAGCAGTACTTC.

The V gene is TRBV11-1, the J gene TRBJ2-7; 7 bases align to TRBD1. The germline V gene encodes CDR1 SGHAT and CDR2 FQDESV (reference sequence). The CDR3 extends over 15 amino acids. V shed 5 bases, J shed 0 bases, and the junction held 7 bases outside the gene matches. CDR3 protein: CASSAIRGSSYEQYF. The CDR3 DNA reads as TGTGCCAGCAGCGCTATCAGGGGGAGCTCCTACGAGCAGTACTTC.

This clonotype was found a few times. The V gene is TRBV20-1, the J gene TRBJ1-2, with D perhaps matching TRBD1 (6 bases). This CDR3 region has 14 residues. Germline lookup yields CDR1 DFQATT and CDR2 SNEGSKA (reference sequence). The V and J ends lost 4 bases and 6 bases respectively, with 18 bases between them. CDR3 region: CSATRTAASDGYTF. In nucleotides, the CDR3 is TGCAGTGCTACACGGACAGCTGCGAGCGATGGCTACACCTTC.

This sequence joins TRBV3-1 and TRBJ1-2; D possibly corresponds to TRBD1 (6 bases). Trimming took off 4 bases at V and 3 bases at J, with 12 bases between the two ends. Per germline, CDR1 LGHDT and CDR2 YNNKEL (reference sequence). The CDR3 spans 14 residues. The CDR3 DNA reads TGTGCCAGCAGCCCGGACAGTGGAGACTATGGCTACACCTTC. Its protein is CASSPDSGDYGYTF.

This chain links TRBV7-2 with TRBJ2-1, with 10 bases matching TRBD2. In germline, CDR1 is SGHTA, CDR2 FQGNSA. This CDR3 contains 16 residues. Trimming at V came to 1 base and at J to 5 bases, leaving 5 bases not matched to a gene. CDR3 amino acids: CASSLVALAGDNEQFF. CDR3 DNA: TGTGCCAGCAGCTTAGTAGCTCTAGCGGGAGACAATGAGCAGTTCTTC.

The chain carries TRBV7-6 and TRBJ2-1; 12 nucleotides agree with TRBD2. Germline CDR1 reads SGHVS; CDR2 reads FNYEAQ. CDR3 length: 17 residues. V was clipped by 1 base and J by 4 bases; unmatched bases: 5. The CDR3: CASSLDTSGRIYNEQFF. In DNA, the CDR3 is TGTGCCAGCAGCTTAGACACTAGCGGGAGGATATACAATGAGCAGTTCTTC.

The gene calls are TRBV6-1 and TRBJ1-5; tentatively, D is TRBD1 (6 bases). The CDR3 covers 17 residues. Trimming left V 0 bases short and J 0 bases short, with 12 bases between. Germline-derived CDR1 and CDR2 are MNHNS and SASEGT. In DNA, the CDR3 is TGTGCCAGCAGTGAAGCGTCGCGCAGGGGTAGCAATCAGCCCCAGCATTTT. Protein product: CASSEASRRGSNQPQHF.

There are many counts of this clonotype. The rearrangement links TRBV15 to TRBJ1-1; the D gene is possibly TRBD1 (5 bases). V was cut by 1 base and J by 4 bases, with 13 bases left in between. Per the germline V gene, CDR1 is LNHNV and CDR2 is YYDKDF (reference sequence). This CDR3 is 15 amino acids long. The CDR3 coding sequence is TGTGCCACCAGCAGAGTGACGGGGGGTGGCACTGAAGCTTTCTTT. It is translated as CATSRVTGGGTEAFF. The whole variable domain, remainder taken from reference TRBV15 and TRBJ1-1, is DAMVIQNPRYQVTQFGKPVTLSCSQTLNHNVMYWYQQKSSQAPKLLFHYYDKDFNNEADTPDNFQSRRPNTSFCFLDIRSPGLGDTAMYLCATSRVTGGGTEAFFGQGTRLTVV.

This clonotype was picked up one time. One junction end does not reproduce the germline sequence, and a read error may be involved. The CDR3 nucleotides read TGCGCCAGCAGCCAAGAATATACCTGGAAAATAAATCAGCCCCAGCATTTT. It codes for CASSQEYTWKINQPQHF. This chain links TRBV11-3 with TRBJ1-5; no clear D gene. Germline CDR1 is SGHNT and CDR2 is YENEEA. This CDR3 contains 17 residues. The full variable domain, completed using reference TRBV11-3 and TRBJ1-5, is EAGVVQSPRYKIIEKKQPVAFWCNPISGHNTLYWYLQNLGQGPELLIRYENEEAVDDSQLPKDRFSAERLKGVDSTLKIQPAELGDSAVYLCASSQEYTWKINQPQHFGDGTRLSIL.

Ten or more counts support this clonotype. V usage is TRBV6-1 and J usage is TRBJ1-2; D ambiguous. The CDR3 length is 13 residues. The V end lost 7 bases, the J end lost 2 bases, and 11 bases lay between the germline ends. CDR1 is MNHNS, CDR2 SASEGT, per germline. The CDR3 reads CASTSTPNYGYTF. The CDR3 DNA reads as TGTGCCAGCACCTCGACCCCCAACTATGGCTACACCTTC.

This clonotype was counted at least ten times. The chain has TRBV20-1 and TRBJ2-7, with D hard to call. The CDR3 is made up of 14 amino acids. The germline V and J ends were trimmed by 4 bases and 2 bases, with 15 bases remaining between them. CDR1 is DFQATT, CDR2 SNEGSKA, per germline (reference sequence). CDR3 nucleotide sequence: TGCAGTGCTAAGAGTGGGCGGTTAACCTACGAGCAGTACTTC. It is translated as CSAKSGRLTYEQYF.

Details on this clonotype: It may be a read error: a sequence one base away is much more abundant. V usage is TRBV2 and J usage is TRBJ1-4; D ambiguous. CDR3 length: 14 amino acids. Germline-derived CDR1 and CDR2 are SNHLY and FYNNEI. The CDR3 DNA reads TGTGCCAGCAATAGAGGGCAGTGGGGTGAAAAACTGGTTTTT. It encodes CASNRGQWGEKLVF.

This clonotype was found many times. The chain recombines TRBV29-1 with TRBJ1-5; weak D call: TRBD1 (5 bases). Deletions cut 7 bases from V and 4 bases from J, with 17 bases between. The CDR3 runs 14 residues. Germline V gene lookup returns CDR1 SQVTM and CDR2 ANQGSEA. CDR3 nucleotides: TGCAGCGCCGTTCTGGGGCACGGGAATCAGCCCCAGCATTTT. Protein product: CSAVLGHGNQPQHF.

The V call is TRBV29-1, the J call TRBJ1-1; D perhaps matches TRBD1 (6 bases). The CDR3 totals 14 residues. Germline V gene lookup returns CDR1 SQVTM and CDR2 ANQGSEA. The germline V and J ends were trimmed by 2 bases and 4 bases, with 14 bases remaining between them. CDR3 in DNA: TGCAGCGTTGAATCTTCCGGGGGCGGCACTGAAGCTTTCTTT. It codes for CSVESSGGGTEAFF.

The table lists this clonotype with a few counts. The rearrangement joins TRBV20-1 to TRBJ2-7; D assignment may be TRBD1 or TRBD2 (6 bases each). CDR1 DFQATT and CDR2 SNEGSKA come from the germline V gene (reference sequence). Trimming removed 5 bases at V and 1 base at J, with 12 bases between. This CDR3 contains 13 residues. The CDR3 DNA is TGCAGTGCTGGTCGGAGGGGGTCCTACGAGCAGTACTTC. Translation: CSAGRRGSYEQYF.

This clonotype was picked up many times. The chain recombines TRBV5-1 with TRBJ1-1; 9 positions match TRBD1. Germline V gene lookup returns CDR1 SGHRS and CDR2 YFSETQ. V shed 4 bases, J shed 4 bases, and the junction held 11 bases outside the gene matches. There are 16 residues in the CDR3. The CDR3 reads CASSKRPGQGGTEAFF. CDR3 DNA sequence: TGCGCCAGCAGCAAACGACCGGGACAGGGTGGCACTGAAGCTTTCTTT.

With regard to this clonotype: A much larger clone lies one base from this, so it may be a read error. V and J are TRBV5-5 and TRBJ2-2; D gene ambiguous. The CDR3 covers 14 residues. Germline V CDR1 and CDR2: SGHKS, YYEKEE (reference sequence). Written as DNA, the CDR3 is TGTGCCAGCAGCTCATTCACGAACGCCGGGGAGCTGTTTTTT. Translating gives CASSSFTNAGELFF.